This T cell receptor beta chain was retrieved from a study of a mutant IDH1 vaccine in newly diagnosed glioma. The time point denotes: week 35, safety follow-up. Doses comprised 300 ug of mutant IDH1 20-mer peptide each, plus topical imiquimod. This CDR3 spans 11 amino acids. Per the germline V gene, CDR1 is SEHNR and CDR2 is FQNEAQ (reference sequence). With 1 base removed from V and 5 bases from J, the gap between germline ends came to 3 bases. Turning to this clone: The antigen is undetermined.

Assay used: immunoSEQ multiplex PCR; TCRdb lists only in-frame clones, some missing. The table shows about 60,000 clones, with 80% to 90% occurring only once. J is TRBJ2-7 and V is TRBV7-9; no definite D call. The source was PBMCs, collected from a glioma patient whose treatment included an IDH1 peptide vaccine. The origin of this receptor is a young man with glioma. In DNA form, the CDR3 reads TGTGCCAGCAGCTTAGTACACGAGCAGTACTTC. Protein sequence: CASSLVHEQYF.